This T cell receptor (beta chain) was captured in a study of blood T cell repertoires in COVID-19. The CDR3 is made up of 16 amino acids. CDR1 and CDR2 (germline): SGHRS, YFSETQ. The trim removed 3 bases at V and 1 base at J, leaving 7 bases unmatched. Some clones are missing from TCRdb's copy, which holds only in-frame ones; the method was immunoSEQ multiplex PCR. The top ten hold around 2.5% of the sample, which has over 85,000 clones, 91% seen once. The sequenced material came from peripheral blood. The TCR was taken from a human donor with active COVID-19. The donor label of this sample is uncertain. This rearrangement joins TRBV5-1 to TRBJ2-3; 8 bases match TRBD1. The CDR3 DNA reads as TGCGCCAGCAGCTGGGCTGGACAGGGAGGCACAGATACGCAGTATTTT. It specifies CASSWAGQGGTDTQYF.